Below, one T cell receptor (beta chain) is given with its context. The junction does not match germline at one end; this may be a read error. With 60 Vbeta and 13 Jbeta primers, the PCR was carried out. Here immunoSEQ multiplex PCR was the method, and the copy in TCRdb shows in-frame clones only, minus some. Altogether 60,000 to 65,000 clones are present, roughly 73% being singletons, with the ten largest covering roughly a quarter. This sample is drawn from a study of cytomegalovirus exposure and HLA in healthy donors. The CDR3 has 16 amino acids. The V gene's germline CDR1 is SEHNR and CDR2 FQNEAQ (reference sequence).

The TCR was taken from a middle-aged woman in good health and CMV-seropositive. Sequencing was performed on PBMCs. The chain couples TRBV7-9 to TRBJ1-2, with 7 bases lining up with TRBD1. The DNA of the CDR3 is TGTTCCAGCACCTCAGACAGGGATTCCCCGCCCGGTGGCTACACCTTC. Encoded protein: CSSTSDRDSPPGGYTF. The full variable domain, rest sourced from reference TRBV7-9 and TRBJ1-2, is DTGVSQNPRHKITKRGQNVTFRCDPISEHNRLYWYRQTLGQGPEFLTYFQNEAQLEKSRLLSDRFSAERPKGSFSTLEIQRTEQGDSAMYLCSSTSDRDSPPGGYTFGSGTRLTVV.